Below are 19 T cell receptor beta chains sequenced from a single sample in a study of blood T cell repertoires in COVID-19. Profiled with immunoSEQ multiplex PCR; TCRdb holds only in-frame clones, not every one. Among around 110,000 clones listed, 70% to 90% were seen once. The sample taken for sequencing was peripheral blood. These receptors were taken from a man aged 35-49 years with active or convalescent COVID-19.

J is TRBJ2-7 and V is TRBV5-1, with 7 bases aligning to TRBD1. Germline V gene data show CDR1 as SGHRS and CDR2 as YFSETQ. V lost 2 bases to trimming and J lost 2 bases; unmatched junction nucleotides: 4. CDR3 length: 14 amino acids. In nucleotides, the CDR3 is TGCGCCAGCAGCTTACAGGGGTCTACCTACGAGCAGTACTTC. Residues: CASSLQGSTYEQYF. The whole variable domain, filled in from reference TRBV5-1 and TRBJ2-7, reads KAGVTQTPRYLIKTRGQQVTLSCSPISGHRSVSWYQQTPGQGLQFLFEYFSETQRNKGNFPGRFSGRQFSNSRSEMNVSTLELGDSALYLCASSLQGSTYEQYFGPGTRLTVT.

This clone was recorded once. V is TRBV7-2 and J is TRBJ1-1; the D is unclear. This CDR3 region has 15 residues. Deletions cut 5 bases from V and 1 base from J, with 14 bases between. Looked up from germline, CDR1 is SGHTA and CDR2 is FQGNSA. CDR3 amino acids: CASSPSWRANTEAFF. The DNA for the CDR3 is TGTGCCAGCAGCCCCAGCTGGAGAGCGAACACTGAAGCTTTCTTT.

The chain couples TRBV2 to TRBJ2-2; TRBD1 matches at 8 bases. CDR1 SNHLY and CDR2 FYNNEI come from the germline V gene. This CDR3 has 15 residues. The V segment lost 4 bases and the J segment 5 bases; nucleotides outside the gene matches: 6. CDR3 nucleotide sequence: TGTGCCAGCAGTGTCCAGGGGGCGCAAACCGGGGAGCTGTTTTTT. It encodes CASSVQGAQTGELFF. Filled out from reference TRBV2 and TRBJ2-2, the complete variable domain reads EPEVTQTPSHQVTQMGQEVILRCVPISNHLYFYWYRQILGQKVEFLVSFYNNEISEKSEIFDDQFSVERPDGSNFTLKIRSTKLEDSAMYFCASSVQGAQTGELFFGEGSRLTVL.

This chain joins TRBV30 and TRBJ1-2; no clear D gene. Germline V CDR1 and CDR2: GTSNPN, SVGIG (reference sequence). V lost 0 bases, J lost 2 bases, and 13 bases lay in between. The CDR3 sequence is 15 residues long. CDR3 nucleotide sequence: TGTGCCTGGAGTGTAATCGGTCAAACCAACTATGGCTACACCTTC. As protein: CAWSVIGQTNYGYTF.

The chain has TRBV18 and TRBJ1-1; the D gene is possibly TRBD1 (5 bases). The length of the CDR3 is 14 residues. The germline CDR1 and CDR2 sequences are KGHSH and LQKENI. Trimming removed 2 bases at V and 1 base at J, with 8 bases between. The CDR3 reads CASSPMGGNTEAFF. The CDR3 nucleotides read TGTGCCAGCTCACCAATGGGGGGGAACACTGAAGCTTTCTTT.

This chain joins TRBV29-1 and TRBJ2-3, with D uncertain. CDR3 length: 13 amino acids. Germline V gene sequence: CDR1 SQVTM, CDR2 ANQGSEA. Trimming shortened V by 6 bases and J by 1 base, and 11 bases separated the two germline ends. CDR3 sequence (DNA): TGCAGCGTACCCACGCTAGGCACAGATACGCAGTATTTT. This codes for CSVPTLGTDTQYF.

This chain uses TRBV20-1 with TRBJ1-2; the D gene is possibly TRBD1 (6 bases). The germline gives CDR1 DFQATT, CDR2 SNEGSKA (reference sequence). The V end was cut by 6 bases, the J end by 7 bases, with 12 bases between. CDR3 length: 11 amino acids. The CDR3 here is CSASDRFGYTF. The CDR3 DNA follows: TGCAGTGCCAGTGACAGGTTTGGCTACACCTTC.

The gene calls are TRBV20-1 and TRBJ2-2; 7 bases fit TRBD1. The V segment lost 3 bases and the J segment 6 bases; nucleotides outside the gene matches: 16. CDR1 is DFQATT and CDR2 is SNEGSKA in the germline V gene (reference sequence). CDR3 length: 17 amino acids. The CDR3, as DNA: TGCAGTGCTAGTCCCTCGACAGGGCCTTTCATGGCCGGGGAGCTGTTTTTT. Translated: CSASPSTGPFMAGELFF.

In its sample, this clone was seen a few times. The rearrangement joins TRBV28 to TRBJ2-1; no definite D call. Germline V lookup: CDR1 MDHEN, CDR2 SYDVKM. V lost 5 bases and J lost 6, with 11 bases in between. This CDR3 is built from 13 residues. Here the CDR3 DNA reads TGTGCCAGCAGTCAATCACATCGCAATGAGCAGTTCTTC. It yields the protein CASSQSHRNEQFF.

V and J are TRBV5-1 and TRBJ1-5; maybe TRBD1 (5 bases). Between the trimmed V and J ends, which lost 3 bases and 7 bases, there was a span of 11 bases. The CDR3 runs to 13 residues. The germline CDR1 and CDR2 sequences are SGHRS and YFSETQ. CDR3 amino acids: CASSSQGGQPQHF. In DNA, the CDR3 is TGCGCCAGCAGCTCGCAGGGAGGCCAGCCCCAGCATTTT.

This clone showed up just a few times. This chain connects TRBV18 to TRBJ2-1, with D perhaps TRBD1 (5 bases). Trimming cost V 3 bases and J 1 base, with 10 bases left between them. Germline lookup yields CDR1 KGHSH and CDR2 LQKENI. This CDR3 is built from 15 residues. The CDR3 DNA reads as TGTGCCAGCTCACCGATAGGGGAATCCTACAATGAGCAGTTCTTC. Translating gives CASSPIGESYNEQFF.

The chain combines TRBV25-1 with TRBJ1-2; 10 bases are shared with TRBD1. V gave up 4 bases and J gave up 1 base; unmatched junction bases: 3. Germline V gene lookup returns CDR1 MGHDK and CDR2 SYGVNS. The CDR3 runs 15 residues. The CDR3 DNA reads TGTGCCAGCAGTGCCCGGACAGGGGGTAACTATGGCTACACCTTC. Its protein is CASSARTGGNYGYTF.

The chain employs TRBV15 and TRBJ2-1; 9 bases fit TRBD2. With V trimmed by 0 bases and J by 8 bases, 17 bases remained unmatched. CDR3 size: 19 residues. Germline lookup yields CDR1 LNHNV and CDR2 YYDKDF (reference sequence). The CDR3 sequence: CATSRDSVRRGRANDEQFF. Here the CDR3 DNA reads TGTGCCACCAGCAGAGATTCGGTCCGGCGCGGGAGGGCCAACGATGAGCAGTTCTTC.

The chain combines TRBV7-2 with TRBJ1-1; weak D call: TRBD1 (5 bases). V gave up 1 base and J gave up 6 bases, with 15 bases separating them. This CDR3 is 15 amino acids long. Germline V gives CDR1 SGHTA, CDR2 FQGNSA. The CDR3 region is CASSLDRGGNSEAFF. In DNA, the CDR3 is TGTGCCAGCAGCTTAGATCGGGGCGGGAATTCTGAAGCTTTCTTT. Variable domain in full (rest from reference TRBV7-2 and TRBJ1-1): GAGVSQSPSNKVTEKGKDVELRCDPISGHTALYWYRQSLGQGLEFLIYFQGNSAPDKSGLPSDRFSAERTGGSVSTLTIQRTQQEDSAVYLCASSLDRGGNSEAFFGQGTRLTVV.

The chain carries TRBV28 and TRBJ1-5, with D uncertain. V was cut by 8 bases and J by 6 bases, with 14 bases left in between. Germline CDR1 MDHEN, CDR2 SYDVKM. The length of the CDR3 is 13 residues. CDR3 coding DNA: TGTGCCAGCCTTAACACCGTTGGTCAGCCCCAGCATTTT. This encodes CASLNTVGQPQHF. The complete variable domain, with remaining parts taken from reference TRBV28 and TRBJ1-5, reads DVKVTQSSRYLVKRTGEKVFLECVQDMDHENMFWYRQDPGLGLRLIYFSYDVKMKEKGDIPEGYSVSREKKERFSLILESASTNQTSMYLCASLNTVGQPQHFGDGTRLSIL.

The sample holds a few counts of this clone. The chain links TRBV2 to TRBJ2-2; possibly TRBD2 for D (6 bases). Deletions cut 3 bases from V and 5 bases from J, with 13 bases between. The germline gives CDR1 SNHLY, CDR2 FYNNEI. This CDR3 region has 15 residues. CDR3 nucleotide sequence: TGTGCCAGCAGTGAGTGGGAGGCCGATACCGGGGAGCTGTTTTTT. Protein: CASSEWEADTGELFF.

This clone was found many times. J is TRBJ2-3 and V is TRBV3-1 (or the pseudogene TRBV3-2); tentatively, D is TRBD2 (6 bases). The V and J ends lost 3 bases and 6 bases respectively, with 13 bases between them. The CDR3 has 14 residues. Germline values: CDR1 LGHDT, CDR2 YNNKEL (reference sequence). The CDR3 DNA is TGTGCCAGCAGCCATCTAGGAGGGGCCGATACGCAGTATTTT. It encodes CASSHLGGADTQYF.

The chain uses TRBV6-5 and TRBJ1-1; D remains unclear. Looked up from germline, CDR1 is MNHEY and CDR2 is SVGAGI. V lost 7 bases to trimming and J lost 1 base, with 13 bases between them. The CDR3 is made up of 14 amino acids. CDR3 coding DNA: TGTGCCAGCATGCGGGGATTTCAGAACACTGAAGCTTTCTTT. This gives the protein CASMRGFQNTEAFF.

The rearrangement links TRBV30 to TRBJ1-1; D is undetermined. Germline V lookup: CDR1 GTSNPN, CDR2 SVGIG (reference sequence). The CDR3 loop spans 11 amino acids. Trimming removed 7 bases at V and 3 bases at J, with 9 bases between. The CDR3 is CASGPYTEAFF. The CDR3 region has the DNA TGTGCCTCTGGGCCCTACACTGAAGCTTTCTTT.